A selection of T cell receptor beta chains follows, all from one sample in a study of low-dose radiotherapy and immunotherapy resistance in tumors. A single record per CDR3 protein comes from TCRdb applying MiXCR to the reads. The repertoire consists of 100,000 or so distinct CDR3 sequences, with 8% to 10% occurring once and the leading ten covering 1%. Sequenced material: PBMCs, taken before treatment. The receptors here all came from a male donor with prostate cancer. The CDR3 runs from the conserved cysteine through the conserved F or W. The D gene is left open where the match is weak. Clone size appears in some rows only: once, few, many, or a class for an expanded clone.

d_gene	abundance	v_gene	j_gene	CDR3aa	CDR3nt
.	many	TRBV5-4	TRBJ2-2	CASSLPNYAGNTGELFF	TGTGCCAGCAGCTTGCCCAACTACGCCGGAAACACCGGGGAGCTGTTTTTT
TRBD1	many	TRBV30	TRBJ2-4	CAWGDRDRQNIQYF	TGTGCCTGGGGTGACCGGGACAGGCAAAACATTCAGTACTTC
.	many	TRBV7-2	TRBJ2-3	CASSETGSGSDTQYF	TGTGCCAGCAGCGAGACCGGGTCGGGGTCAGATACGCAGTATTTT
.	many	TRBV7-2	TRBJ2-3	CASNSHSSTDTQYF	TGTGCCAGCAACAGCCATTCTAGCACAGATACGCAGTATTTT
.	few	TRBV20-1	TRBJ2-3	CSARKWGSGGSTDTQYF	TGCAGTGCTAGGAAATGGGGGAGTGGAGGGAGCACAGATACGCAGTATTTT
TRBD1	many	TRBV3-1	TRBJ1-2	CASSLSYGDRTYTF	TGTGCCAGCAGCCTATCATATGGGGACAGGACCTACACCTTC
.	many	TRBV3-1	TRBJ1-5	CASSQDLTANQPQHF	TGTGCCAGCAGCCAAGATCTGACGGCGAATCAGCCCCAGCATTTT
.	many	TRBV4-1	TRBJ1-4	CASSHPGGSTNEKLFF	TGCGCCAGCAGCCACCCGGGCGGTTCAACTAATGAAAAACTGTTTTTT
.	.	TRBV12-3/TRBV12-4	TRBJ1-5	CATAEISNQPQHF	TGTGCCACGGCAGAAATCAGCAATCAGCCCCAGCATTTT
.	many	TRBV5-1	TRBJ2-7	CASMPDAGEQYF	TGCGCCAGCATGCCGGACGCTGGGGAGCAGTACTTC
.	many	TRBV5-1	TRBJ2-7	CASSLEPGDTSYEQYF	TGCGCCAGCAGCTTGGAACCCGGGGATACTTCCTACGAGCAGTACTTC
TRBD2	many	TRBV10-3	TRBJ2-5	CAISEPSGSSQETQYF	TGTGCCATCAGTGAGCCTAGCGGGAGCTCCCAAGAGACCCAGTACTTC